One sample yielded the 18 T cell receptor beta chains listed below, sequenced in a study of T cell responses to AZD1222 COVID-19 vaccine. Only in-frame clones appear in the TCRdb table, and some are missing; sequencing was by immunoSEQ multiplex PCR. The sample shows 95,000 to 130,000 clones, roughly nine tenths of them seen only once. The specimen was peripheral blood, collected on day 0 of AZD1222 vaccination. All receptors derive from an adult in good health.

The chain couples TRBV29-1 to TRBJ1-1, with D maybe TRBD1 (5 bases). The V gene's germline CDR1 is SQVTM and CDR2 ANQGSEA. V gave up 6 bases and J gave up 3 bases, with 8 bases separating them. The CDR3 is 11 residues long. CDR3 DNA sequence: TGCAGCGTGGGACGGGACACTGAAGCTTTCTTT. It encodes CSVGRDTEAFF. Looking up the rest from reference TRBV29-1 and TRBJ1-1 gives the full variable domain: SAVISQKPSRDICQRGTSLTIQCQVDSQVTMMFWYRQQPGQSLTLIATANQGSEATYESGFVIDKFPISRPNLTFSTLTVSNMSPEDSSIYLCSVGRDTEAFFGQGTRLTVV.

CDR3 nucleotide sequence: TGTGCCAGCAGCCCCTACGCGGGGGGATCTCAGCCCCAGCATTTT. Amino acids: CASSPYAGGSQPQHF. V gene TRBV7-9 combines with J gene TRBJ1-5, with a weak D call TRBD1 (5 bases). The CDR3 is 15 residues long. V was clipped by 5 bases and J by 6 bases, with 17 bases between them. Germline values: CDR1 SEHNR, CDR2 FQNEAQ (reference sequence).

The chain is built from TRBV7-2 and TRBJ2-6, with D tentatively TRBD1 (5 bases). CDR3 length equals 15 residues. V was shortened by 2 bases and J by 7 bases, with 12 bases between the two germline ends. Germline-derived CDR1 and CDR2 are SGHTA and FQGNSA. CDR3 nucleotides: TGTGCCAGCAGCTTAAATGGGGCCCTAGCCAACGTCCTGACTTTC. Amino acid sequence: CASSLNGALANVLTF.

CDR3 region: CASSKVNLHQSLSRF. The CDR3 nucleotides read TGTGCCAGCAGCAAAGTGAACCTCCATCAGTCTCTGAGTCGCTTC. J is TRBJ1-2 and V is TRBV21-1. TRBV21-1 is shown as a pseudogene. This CDR3 is 15 amino acids long.

This chain uses TRBV5-4 with TRBJ1-1; D is undetermined. This CDR3 spans 14 amino acids. V was trimmed by 7 bases and J by 0 bases, leaving 13 bases between them. Germline CDR1 and CDR2: SGHNT and YYREEE (reference sequence). CDR3 nucleotide sequence: TGTGCCAGCCACCGTGGGAACCTGAACACTGAAGCTTTCTTT. Translated: CASHRGNLNTEAFF.

This chain uses TRBV5-1 with TRBJ2-5; 7 bases are shared with TRBD1. With V trimmed by 1 base and J by 2 bases, 2 bases remained unmatched. CDR3 length: 14 residues. Germline V gene lookup returns CDR1 SGHRS and CDR2 YFSETQ. The CDR3: CASSLQGQQETQYF. The CDR3 DNA is TGCGCCAGCAGCTTGCAGGGACAGCAAGAGACCCAGTACTTC.

This clone was observed a few times. J is TRBJ2-1 and V is TRBV3-1 (or the pseudogene TRBV3-2); the D gene could be TRBD1 or TRBD2 (5 bases each). The CDR3 runs to 14 residues. V was clipped by 4 bases and J by 10 bases, with 17 bases between them. Germline V gives CDR1 LGHDT, CDR2 YNNKEL (reference sequence). CDR3 in DNA: TGTGCCAGCAGCCTTCAAGTAGCACGGGACGAGCAGTTCTTC. Encoded protein: CASSLQVARDEQFF.

The DNA for the CDR3 is TGTGCCAGCAGTTTGACTATCGGGTTAGCCAAAAACATTCAGTACTTC. Protein sequence: CASSLTIGLAKNIQYF. The rearrangement uses TRBV27 and TRBJ2-4; D is possibly TRBD2 (5 bases). This CDR3 spans 16 amino acids. CDR1 and CDR2 from the germline V gene are MNHEY and SMNVEV (reference sequence). Trimming removed 3 bases at V and 0 bases at J, with 12 bases between.

V and J are TRBV29-1 and TRBJ2-7, with 8 bases lining up with TRBD2. Germline loops: CDR1 SQVTM, CDR2 ANQGSEA. V trimming: 7 bases; J trimming: 4 bases; junction bases outside the gene matches: 9. There are 13 residues in the CDR3. The CDR3 DNA reads TGCAGCGCCCGGGAGGGCCTAGGATACGAGCAGTACTTC. Protein sequence: CSAREGLGYEQYF.

As DNA, the CDR3 is TGTGCCAGCAGTTTACCGTCAGACAGGCCGTTCCCGTTCAATGAGCAGTTCTTC. Protein sequence: CASSLPSDRPFPFNEQFF. V and J are TRBV27 and TRBJ2-1; maybe TRBD1 (6 bases). The ends were cut back, 2 bases at V and 6 bases at J, with 23 bases in the middle. This CDR3 is built from 18 residues. CDR1 and CDR2 (germline): MNHEY, SMNVEV (reference sequence).

The chain combines TRBV19 with TRBJ2-7; possible D gene TRBD2, 6 bases. The CDR3 spans 15 residues. Looked up from germline, CDR1 is LNHDA and CDR2 is SQIVND (reference sequence). V lost 2 bases to trimming and J lost 1 base, with 12 bases between them. CDR3 coding DNA: TGTGCCAGTAGTATACGGGGGAGAGGGTCCTACGAGCAGTACTTC. Residues: CASSIRGRGSYEQYF.

The V gene is TRBV24-1, the J gene TRBJ2-1; possible D gene TRBD2, 6 bases. The V gene's germline CDR1 is KGHDR and CDR2 SFDVKD. The V end lost 3 bases, the J end lost 11 bases, and 10 bases lay between the germline ends. The CDR3 consists of 12 residues. In DNA form, the CDR3 reads TGTGCCACCAGTGATGCCGGGAGACAGCAGTTCTTC. This translates into CATSDAGRQQFF.

The chain links TRBV28 to TRBJ2-2; D might be TRBD1 or TRBD2, each matching 5 bases. Germline V gene sequence: CDR1 MDHEN, CDR2 SYDVKM. The CDR3 totals 14 residues. Trimming pared 6 bases from V and 8 bases from J, leaving 16 bases between. The CDR3: CASSPQGKRGELFF. CDR3 in DNA: TGTGCCAGCAGCCCTCAGGGAAAGCGGGGGGAGCTGTTTTTT.

V gene TRBV7-2 combines with J gene TRBJ1-5, with D possibly TRBD1 on 5 matching bases. The ends were cut back, 3 bases at V and 0 bases at J, with 9 bases in the middle. The CDR3 runs to 15 residues. CDR1 SGHTA and CDR2 FQGNSA come from the germline V gene. The CDR3 loop reads CASSLSGHSNQPQHF. CDR3 coding DNA: TGTGCCAGCAGCTTGTCCGGACATAGCAATCAGCCCCAGCATTTT.

The chain links TRBV5-1 to TRBJ2-7; 7 nucleotides agree with TRBD2. Germline CDR1 and CDR2: SGHRS and YFSETQ. This CDR3 comprises 14 residues. Trimming removed 5 bases from V and 2 bases from J; junction bases left unmatched: 7. The CDR3 spells CASRQRGGTYEQYF. CDR3 nucleotide sequence: TGCGCCAGCAGACAAAGGGGAGGGACCTACGAGCAGTACTTC.

The rearrangement uses TRBV12-3 or TRBV12-4 and TRBJ1-4, with D possibly matching TRBD1 (6 bases). Trimming stripped 6 bases from V and 13 bases from J, with 18 bases between. The CDR3 covers 13 residues. CDR3 sequence: CASRDSRRGGLFF. Written as DNA, the CDR3 is TGTGCCAGCAGGGACAGCCGGAGGGGGGGACTGTTTTTT.

The V and J genes are TRBV5-4 and TRBJ2-1; TRBD2 matches 9 bases. V was pared by 4 bases and J by 5 bases, with 13 bases of the junction left unmatched. Germline V gene sequence: CDR1 SGHNT, CDR2 YYREEE (reference sequence). The CDR3 consists of 17 residues. Written as DNA, the CDR3 is TGTGCCAGCAGCCCCGGGACTAGCAGGGGGAGCCACAATGAGCAGTTCTTC. Its protein product is CASSPGTSRGSHNEQFF.

The chain combines TRBV7-9 with TRBJ1-1, with 9 nucleotides matching TRBD1. The junction had 6 bases not matched to a gene; V was cut back by 1 base and J by 3 bases. Germline CDR1 is SEHNR and CDR2 is FQNEAQ (reference sequence). The CDR3 consists of 16 residues. CDR3: CASSLGQGVVDTEAFF. In DNA form, the CDR3 reads TGTGCCAGCAGCTTAGGACAGGGGGTGGTAGACACTGAAGCTTTCTTT.